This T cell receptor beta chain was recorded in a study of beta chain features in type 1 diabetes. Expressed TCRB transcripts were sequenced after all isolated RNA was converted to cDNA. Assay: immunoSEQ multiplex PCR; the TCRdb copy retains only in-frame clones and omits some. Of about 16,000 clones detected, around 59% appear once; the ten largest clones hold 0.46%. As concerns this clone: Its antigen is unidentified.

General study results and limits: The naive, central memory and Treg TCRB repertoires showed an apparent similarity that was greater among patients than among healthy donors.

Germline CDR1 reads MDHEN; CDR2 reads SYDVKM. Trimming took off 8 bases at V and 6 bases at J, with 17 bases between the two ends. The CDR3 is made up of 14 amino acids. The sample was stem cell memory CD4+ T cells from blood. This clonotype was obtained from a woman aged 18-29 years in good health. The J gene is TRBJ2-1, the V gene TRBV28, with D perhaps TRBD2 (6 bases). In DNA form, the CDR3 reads TGTGCCAGCGTTGAGGCGGGACCTACCAATGAGCAGTTCTTC. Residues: CASVEAGPTNEQFF.